What follows are 3 T cell receptor beta chains derived from one specimen sequenced in a study of T cell responses to AZD1222 COVID-19 vaccine. Using immunoSEQ multiplex PCR, the repertoire was profiled, and TCRdb retains in-frame clones only, with some absent. Counted here are 150,000 or so clones, about 91% occurring once; the ten biggest clones make up less than 5.5%. This specimen was peripheral blood, taken on day 0 of AZD1222 vaccination. Receptors were obtained from an adult in good health.

This clone has just a few counts. The V call is TRBV9, the J call TRBJ1-1, with D hard to call. The V gene lost 1 base and the J gene lost 1 base, with 8 bases spanning the gap. The CDR3 length is 14 residues. Looked up from germline, CDR1 is SGDLS and CDR2 is YYNGEE. Here the CDR3 DNA reads TGTGCCAGCAGCGTAAAGGGCGCGAACACTGAAGCTTTCTTT. As protein: CASSVKGANTEAFF.

The genes are TRBV9 and TRBJ1-5; D perhaps matches TRBD1 (5 bases). The CDR3 extends over 17 amino acids. Per germline, CDR1 SGDLS and CDR2 YYNGEE. V was pared by 3 bases and J by 0 bases, with 16 bases between. The CDR3 DNA is TGTGCCAGCAGCGCAACTGGGGGGGTTGATAGCAATCAGCCCCAGCATTTT. Translating it yields CASSATGGVDSNQPQHF.

This clone was found once. The chain recombines TRBV19 with TRBJ2-7; TRBD1 agrees at 7 bases. In germline, CDR1 is LNHDA, CDR2 SQIVND (reference sequence). This CDR3 is 14 amino acids long. V lost 5 bases, J lost 2 bases, and 6 bases stayed unmatched. The CDR3: CASSPRTGPYEQYF. CDR3 DNA: TGTGCCAGTAGTCCCCGGACAGGCCCCTACGAGCAGTACTTC.